Below are 25 T cell receptor beta chains sequenced from a single sample in a study of human T cells and chemical hapten exposure. Via MiXCR, TCRdb re-called the RACE reads, giving one row per CDR3 protein. The sample includes some 65,000 distinct CDR3 sequences, about 6% seen only once; the top ten take 3% to 4%. Time point specified: healthy volunteer bleed at 6 weeks. Unfractionated whole blood served as the source for total RNA extraction. Sequencing was done on a sample of whole blood. The receptors originated from a female donor in good health. Some clones in this sample may be carry-over from other donors' samples.

The sample holds a few counts of this clonotype. The rearrangement joins TRBV27 to TRBJ1-5; 9 bases map to TRBD1. V gave up 5 bases and J gave up 5 bases; unmatched junction bases: 7. This CDR3 contains 15 residues. Looked up from germline, CDR1 is MNHEY and CDR2 is SMNVEV (reference sequence). The CDR3 sequence: CASSSIWTGDQPQHF. CDR3 DNA sequence: TGTGCCAGCAGTAGTATTTGGACAGGGGATCAGCCCCAGCATTTT.

The chain couples TRBV25-1 to TRBJ2-7; 7 bases match TRBD1. Germline CDR1 reads MGHDK; CDR2 reads SYGVNS. V shed 2 bases, J shed 2 bases, and the junction held 6 bases outside the gene matches. This CDR3 has 15 amino acids. The chain's CDR3 is CASSERSGTAYEQYF. In DNA, the CDR3 is TGTGCCAGCAGTGAACGGTCCGGGACAGCCTACGAGCAGTACTTC.

Ten or more counts support this clonotype. This chain links TRBV15 with TRBJ2-5; TRBD2 matches at 7 bases. This CDR3 region has 13 residues. The germline gives CDR1 LNHNV, CDR2 YYDKDF (reference sequence). Germline trimming cut 5 bases from V and 2 bases from J; bases unmatched to any gene: 2. The CDR3 DNA follows: TGTGCCACCAGCCGGACTAGTCAAGAGACCCAGTACTTC. This gives the protein CATSRTSQETQYF.

Concerning this clonotype: It may be a read error: a sequence one base away is much more abundant. The rearrangement links TRBV10-3 to TRBJ2-3, with 8 bases fitting TRBD1. The CDR3 is 14 amino acids. Germline assignment: CDR1 ENHRY and CDR2 SYGVKD. CDR3 sequence reads: CATLHGQGTDRQYF. The CDR3 DNA reads as TGTGCCACCCTTCATGGACAGGGCACAGATAGGCAGTATTTT.

The rearrangement links TRBV6-6 to TRBJ1-4, with TRBD1 matching 11 bases. Germline CDR1 reads MNHNY; CDR2 reads SVGAGI (reference sequence). The CDR3 consists of 17 residues. Unmatched junction bases numbered 1, after V lost 1 base and J lost 0 bases. The CDR3 loop reads CASSYWGQGATNEKLFF. CDR3 nucleotide sequence: TGTGCCAGCAGTTACTGGGGACAGGGGGCAACTAATGAAAAACTGTTTTTT.

This clonotype was seen ten or more times. This chain joins TRBV10-3 and TRBJ2-5; 8 positions match TRBD1. The CDR3 totals 16 residues. Unmatched junction bases numbered 8, after V lost 4 bases and J lost 1 base. Germline assignment: CDR1 ENHRY and CDR2 SYGVKD. The CDR3 reads CAISGRIGQGQETQYF. The CDR3 nucleotides read TGTGCCATCAGTGGAAGGATCGGACAGGGCCAAGAGACCCAGTACTTC.

This clonotype was found many times. The V call is TRBV29-1, the J call TRBJ2-7; weak D call: TRBD1 (5 bases). Germline CDR1 is SQVTM and CDR2 is ANQGSEA. Trimming removed 1 base at V and 2 bases at J, with 9 bases between. This CDR3 has 13 amino acids. CDR3 sequence: CSVEGQGAYEQYF. In DNA, the CDR3 is TGCAGCGTTGAAGGGCAGGGCGCCTACGAGCAGTACTTC.

Ten or more counts support this clonotype. The J gene is TRBJ2-1, the V gene TRBV11-2; 7 bases fit TRBD2. The trim removed 3 bases at V and 0 bases at J, leaving 2 bases unmatched. The CDR3 totals 15 residues. Germline values: CDR1 SGHAT, CDR2 FQNNGV. CDR3 coding DNA: TGTGCCAGCAGCTTCGGGAGGTCCTCCTACAATGAGCAGTTCTTC. It specifies CASSFGRSSYNEQFF.

At least ten counts were recorded for this clonotype. The rearrangement uses TRBV11-2 and TRBJ2-4; D gene uncertain. Trimming removed 1 base at V and 9 bases at J, with 4 bases between. This CDR3 contains 11 residues. CDR1 is SGHAT, CDR2 FQNNGV, per germline. The CDR3 nucleotides are TGTGCCAGCAGCTTAGGTACCATTCAGTACTTC. Amino acid sequence: CASSLGTIQYF.

This clonotype occurred many times. The chain recombines TRBV24-1 with TRBJ1-1; D gene unclear. Trimming removed 4 bases at V and 0 bases at J, with 8 bases between. Germline V lookup: CDR1 KGHDR, CDR2 SFDVKD. This CDR3 is built from 14 residues. CDR3 loop: CATSERRMNTEAFF. CDR3 sequence (DNA): TGTGCCACCAGTGAACGGAGGATGAACACTGAAGCTTTCTTT.

On this clonotype itself: This may arise from a read error, as a much more abundant clone is one base away. The chain has TRBV12-3 or TRBV12-4 and TRBJ1-2; 7 bases fit TRBD1. The CDR3 has 13 residues. The CDR3 nucleotides read TGTGCCAGCAGCCCCGACAGGGTCTATGGCGACACCTTC. It is translated as CASSPDRVYGDTF.

The chain joins TRBV20-1 to TRBJ2-3; 7 bases fit TRBD2. V lost 1 base and J lost 0; bases outside the gene matches: 4. The germline gives CDR1 DFQATT, CDR2 SNEGSKA (reference sequence). The CDR3 is 15 amino acids. CDR3 sequence reads: CSARGLADSTDTQYF. The DNA for the CDR3 is TGCAGTGCTAGAGGACTAGCCGATAGCACAGATACGCAGTATTTT.

In its sample, this clonotype was seen many times. This chain uses TRBV21-1 with TRBJ2-7; the tabulated D call, TRBD1, remains unverified against the DNA. TRBV21-1 is marked as a pseudogene. The CDR3 is made up of 12 amino acids. CDR3 nucleotide sequence: TGTGCCAGCAGCTGCAGGGTGAACGAGCAGTACTTC. Its protein product is CASSCRVNEQYF.

In its sample, this clonotype was seen many times. The J gene is TRBJ2-1, the V gene TRBV9; possible D gene TRBD2, 5 bases. The V end lost 0 bases, the J end lost 6 bases, and 7 bases lay between the germline ends. Per germline, CDR1 SGDLS and CDR2 YYNGEE. This CDR3 region has 13 residues. The CDR3 region has the DNA TGTGCCAGCAGCGTAGGGACTTTCAATGAGCAGTTCTTC. It is translated as CASSVGTFNEQFF.

This clonotype has ten or more counts. The chain carries TRBV7-9 and TRBJ1-3; D is uncertain. The ends were cut back, 9 bases at V and 4 bases at J, with 7 bases in the middle. The CDR3 totals 11 residues. Germline CDR1 is SEHNR and CDR2 is FQNEAQ (reference sequence). CDR3 DNA: TGTGCCAGACAGACCGGAAACACCATATATTTT. Translation gives CARQTGNTIYF.

At least ten counts were recorded for this clonotype. V and J are TRBV27 and TRBJ1-1; possibly TRBD1 for D (5 bases). The CDR3 contains 13 residues. Trimming shortened V by 3 bases and J by 4 bases, and 9 bases separated the two germline ends. Per germline, CDR1 MNHEY and CDR2 SMNVEV (reference sequence). CDR3 sequence reads: CASSFGGFTEAFF. As DNA, the CDR3 is TGTGCCAGCAGTTTTGGGGGTTTCACTGAAGCTTTCTTT.

The table lists this clonotype with many counts. The rearrangement uses TRBV3-1 and TRBJ2-3; the D is unclear. V gave up 1 base and J gave up 1 base, with 12 bases separating them. This CDR3 has 16 amino acids. Germline V lookup: CDR1 LGHDT, CDR2 YNNKEL (reference sequence). CDR3 nucleotides: TGTGCCAGCAGCCAAGGTATAGGGTTCGGCACAGATACGCAGTATTTT. Its protein is CASSQGIGFGTDTQYF.

Many counts were recorded for this clonotype. This rearrangement joins TRBV5-1 to TRBJ1-4; maybe TRBD1 (5 bases). The CDR3 totals 14 residues. The ends were cut back, 0 bases at V and 6 bases at J, with 9 bases in the middle. CDR1 and CDR2 from the germline V gene are SGHRS and YFSETQ. The CDR3 is CASSLVGGDEKLFF. The CDR3 DNA follows: TGCGCCAGCAGCTTGGTGGGGGGTGATGAAAAACTGTTTTTT. Looking up the rest from reference TRBV5-1 and TRBJ1-4 gives the full variable domain: KAGVTQTPRYLIKTRGQQVTLSCSPISGHRSVSWYQQTPGQGLQFLFEYFSETQRNKGNFPGRFSGRQFSNSRSEMNVSTLELGDSALYLCASSLVGGDEKLFFGSGTQLSVL.

The sample holds many counts of this clonotype. This chain connects TRBV7-9 to TRBJ2-2; TRBD2 aligns across 7 bases. The CDR3 spans 16 residues. CDR1 is SEHNR and CDR2 is FQNEAQ in the germline V gene (reference sequence). V lost 4 bases and J lost 0; bases outside the gene matches: 5. DNA of the CDR3: TGTGCCAGCAGCTGGGCTAGCGGAGCGAACACCGGGGAGCTGTTTTTT. Translating it yields CASSWASGANTGELFF.

The chain has TRBV6-2 or TRBV6-3 and TRBJ1-5, with D possibly being TRBD1 (5 bases). The germline V gene has CDR1 MNHEY and CDR2 SVGEGT. Trimming took 6 bases from V and 1 from J, leaving 10 bases between them. This CDR3 comprises 14 residues. The CDR3 region has the DNA TGTGCCAGCAGGGGACGGGGGAGCAATCAGCCCCAGCATTTT. It encodes CASRGRGSNQPQHF.

This chain joins TRBV2 and TRBJ2-7; D is undetermined. Germline V gene sequence: CDR1 SNHLY, CDR2 FYNNEI. Trimming removed 7 bases at V and 0 bases at J, with 10 bases between. There are 13 residues in the CDR3. The CDR3 DNA reads as TGTGCCAGCAATCCCTTCAGCTCCTACGAGCAGTACTTC. Translating gives CASNPFSSYEQYF.

This clonotype was detected ten times or more. The chain has TRBV28 and TRBJ1-3; D gene ambiguous. CDR3 length: 17 residues. The V gene lost 5 bases and the J gene lost 0 bases, with 17 bases spanning the gap. CDR1 and CDR2 (germline): MDHEN, SYDVKM. The CDR3 region is CASSPVRAQSSGNTIYF. The CDR3 bases are TGTGCCAGCAGTCCGGTCCGGGCACAAAGCTCTGGAAACACCATATATTTT.

In its sample, this clonotype was seen many times. This sequence joins TRBV9 and TRBJ1-2, with D perhaps TRBD1 (5 bases). V was shortened by 4 bases and J by 2 bases, with 12 bases between the two germline ends. Germline values: CDR1 SGDLS, CDR2 YYNGEE. The CDR3 covers 14 residues. The CDR3 loop reads CASSPGTQNYGYTF. CDR3 in DNA: TGTGCCAGCAGCCCAGGGACCCAAAACTATGGCTACACCTTC.

As regards this clonotype: This sequence may be a read error, since a much larger clone differs from it by one base. This chain links TRBV27 with TRBJ2-5; D gene uncertain. In germline, CDR1 is MNHEY, CDR2 SMNVEV (reference sequence). There are 14 residues in the CDR3. The CDR3 reads CASSASLSTKTRYF. For the CDR3, the DNA is TGTGCCAGCAGCGCCTCACTGAGTACGAAGACCCGGTACTTC.

This clonotype was recorded many times. The chain joins TRBV7-9 to TRBJ1-4; D is uncertain. Trimming stripped 3 bases from V and 7 bases from J, with 12 bases between. Germline loops: CDR1 SEHNR, CDR2 FQNEAQ (reference sequence). The CDR3 loop spans 14 amino acids. CDR3 sequence: CASSFGVTTEKLFF. The CDR3 bases are TGTGCCAGCAGCTTTGGCGTTACCACTGAAAAACTGTTTTTT.